This TCR beta chain was captured by sequencing in a study of beta chain features in type 1 diabetes. Broader study findings: Fewer insertions but more deletions were seen at VDJ junctions in type 1 diabetes patients.

Unmatched junction bases numbered 6, after V lost 5 bases and J lost 3 bases. Germline V CDR1 and CDR2: MGHRA, YSYEKL. This CDR3 spans 17 amino acids. This clone was seen just once. The antigen is undetermined. Investigators reverse transcribed all isolated RNA, so they sequenced expressed TCRB transcripts. Sequencing used immunoSEQ multiplex PCR; TCRdb keeps in-frame clones, though not all of them. Of around 19,000 clones in the sample, 45% to 50% were seen once. The specimen sequenced was stem cell memory CD4+ T cells from blood. This receptor was taken from a man younger than 35 in good health. The rearrangement uses TRBV4-1 and TRBJ2-2; 13 positions agree with TRBD2. CDR3 amino acids: CASSSGTSGMYTGELFF. CDR3 bases: TGCGCCAGCAGCTCCGGGACTAGCGGGATGTACACCGGGGAGCTGTTTTTT.